Below, 17 T cell receptor beta chains from the same sample are listed, as sequenced in a study of patients and donors after allogeneic stem cell transplantation (TCRdb year 2020). Library preparation used RT-PCR. These reads were obtained on a NextSeq 550. The raw public data were reprocessed by TCRdb itself: fastp quality trimming at Q25, MiXCR clonotype calling, in-frame beta chains only. One record per CDR3 amino acid sequence lists the most common genes and DNA. In this sample the table shows roughly 250,000 distinct CDR3 sequences, 12% to 15% of which occur a single time. The ten biggest clones cover roughly 11% of the sample. Material: blood, either unsorted or a sorted T cell fraction (not recorded which). These receptors were collected from a human donor who was either an allogeneic HSCT recipient or a stem cell or donor lymphocyte infusion donor (not recorded which). It is not recorded whose cells these are; they may come from a transplant donor.

The rearrangement joins TRBV5-1 to TRBJ2-7; D might be TRBD1 (6 bases). The CDR3 spans 17 residues. V was shortened by 4 bases and J by 0 bases, with 20 bases between the two germline ends. Looked up from germline, CDR1 is SGHRS and CDR2 is YFSETQ. CDR3 in amino acids: CASSRETGSPTSYEQYF. The CDR3 bases are TGCGCCAGCAGCAGAGAGACAGGCTCCCCCACCTCCTACGAGCAGTACTTC.

J is TRBJ2-2 and V is TRBV2; a possible D gene is TRBD2 (5 bases). CDR1 is SNHLY and CDR2 is FYNNEI in the germline V gene. Trimming stripped 6 bases from V and 0 bases from J, with 14 bases between. The CDR3 covers 16 residues. The CDR3 DNA reads TGTGCCAGCAGCGGGTTGGACTTCACGAACACCGGGGAGCTGTTTTTT. It translates to CASSGLDFTNTGELFF. Drawing the rest from reference TRBV2 and TRBJ2-2, the complete variable domain is EPEVTQTPSHQVTQMGQEVILRCVPISNHLYFYWYRQILGQKVEFLVSFYNNEISEKSEIFDDQFSVERPDGSNFTLKIRSTKLEDSAMYFCASSGLDFTNTGELFFGEGSRLTVL.

This clonotype has only a few counts. V is TRBV6-1 and J is TRBJ2-5; D possibly corresponds to TRBD2 (6 bases). The germline V and J ends were trimmed by 0 bases and 4 bases, with 9 bases remaining between them. The length of the CDR3 is 14 residues. Germline lookup yields CDR1 MNHNS and CDR2 SASEGT. CDR3 residues: CASSEAVGGETQYF. CDR3 coding DNA: TGTGCCAGCAGTGAAGCCGTGGGGGGAGAGACCCAGTACTTC.

This clonotype was recorded a few times. This chain joins TRBV20-1 and TRBJ2-1; D assignment may be TRBD1 or TRBD2 (6 bases each). The CDR3 length is 14 residues. Germline assignment: CDR1 DFQATT and CDR2 SNEGSKA (reference sequence). Trimming took off 6 bases at V and 4 bases at J, with 16 bases between the two ends. This chain's CDR3 is CSAPGDKGYNEQFF. The CDR3 DNA reads as TGCAGTGCCCCGGGGGACAAGGGTTACAATGAGCAGTTCTTC.

This clonotype occurred many times. This rearrangement joins TRBV5-1 to TRBJ2-1, with D perhaps assigned TRBD1 or TRBD2 (6 bases each). The ends were cut back, 5 bases at V and 5 bases at J, with 11 bases in the middle. The CDR3 has 13 amino acids. CDR1 SGHRS and CDR2 YFSETQ come from the germline V gene. The CDR3 sequence: CASSGRGDNEQFF. CDR3 nucleotides: TGCGCCAGCAGTGGTAGGGGGGACAATGAGCAGTTCTTC. Together with reference TRBV5-1 and TRBJ2-1, the CDR3 gives the full variable domain: KAGVTQTPRYLIKTRGQQVTLSCSPISGHRSVSWYQQTPGQGLQFLFEYFSETQRNKGNFPGRFSGRQFSNSRSEMNVSTLELGDSALYLCASSGRGDNEQFFGPGTRLTVL.

Ten or more counts support this clonotype. The rearrangement uses TRBV4-3 and TRBJ1-1, with D unresolved. V shed 4 bases and J shed 0 bases, with 12 bases lying between them. CDR3 length equals 15 residues. Germline CDR1 and CDR2: LGHNA and YSLEER. CDR3 loop: CASSRNSRMNTEAFF. DNA of the CDR3: TGCGCCAGCAGCCGCAACAGCAGGATGAACACTGAAGCTTTCTTT.

Note on this clonotype: This CDR3 fails to terminate in the conserved phenylalanine or tryptophan, so it likely reflects a read error. This chain links TRBV4-3 with TRBJ1-5, with D perhaps TRBD1 (5 bases). Germline assignment: CDR1 LGHNA and CDR2 YSLEER. This CDR3 is built from 14 residues. V shed 0 bases and J shed 4 bases, with 7 bases lying between them. The CDR3 sequence is CASSQDRANQPQHL. Written as DNA, the CDR3 is TGCGCCAGCAGCCAAGACAGGGCTAATCAGCCCCAGCATCTT.

The chain employs TRBV12-3 or TRBV12-4 and TRBJ2-1; no reliable D call. The CDR3 is 12 residues long. The V and J ends lost 5 bases and 8 bases respectively, with 10 bases between them. The CDR3 protein is CASSLLVHEQFF. The CDR3 region has the DNA TGTGCCAGCAGTCTCCTAGTCCATGAGCAGTTCTTC.

The chain is built from TRBV5-1 and TRBJ2-3, with 9 bases identical to TRBD2. Germline V gene sequence: CDR1 SGHRS, CDR2 YFSETQ. The CDR3 sequence is 15 residues long. V was clipped by 3 bases and J by 0 bases; unmatched bases: 2. Here the CDR3 reads CASSSAGGSTDTQYF. DNA for the CDR3: TGCGCCAGCAGCTCCGCGGGAGGGAGCACAGATACGCAGTATTTT.

The chain employs TRBV11-1 and TRBJ1-1; 8 bases are shared with TRBD1. CDR3 length: 15 residues. Germline CDR1 reads SGHAT; CDR2 reads FQDESV (reference sequence). The junction had 5 bases not matched to a gene; V was cut back by 2 bases and J by 3 bases. The CDR3 DNA follows: TGTGCCAGCAGCTTACAGGGGGCGTGGGACACTGAAGCTTTCTTT. Residues: CASSLQGAWDTEAFF.

This clonotype occurred a few times. The V call is TRBV5-6, the J call TRBJ2-3, with 9 bases lining up with TRBD2. Trimming removed 1 base from V and 2 bases from J; junction bases left unmatched: 11. CDR1 is SGHDT, CDR2 YYEEEE, per germline. The CDR3 extends over 18 amino acids. The CDR3 region is CASSLRVLAGVYTDTQYF. DNA of the CDR3: TGTGCCAGCAGCTTGAGAGTCTTAGCGGGGGTATACACAGATACGCAGTATTTT.

J is TRBJ2-5 and V is TRBV24-1, with a possible D match to TRBD2 (6 bases). This CDR3 has 15 residues. Between the trimmed V and J ends, which lost 4 bases and 5 bases, there was a span of 16 bases. Looked up from germline, CDR1 is KGHDR and CDR2 is SFDVKD. CDR3 in DNA: TGTGCCACCAGTGACCCGGGGGAAGTGCGGGAGACCCAGTACTTC. Translation: CATSDPGEVRETQYF.

At least ten counts were recorded for this clonotype. The rearrangement links TRBV5-1 to TRBJ1-6; the D gene is possibly TRBD1 (5 bases). Germline CDR1 reads SGHRS; CDR2 reads YFSETQ. The CDR3 loop spans 15 amino acids. V dropped 4 bases and J dropped 6 bases, with 14 bases sitting between them. CDR3 region: CASSVDSGGNSPLHF. CDR3 sequence (DNA): TGCGCCAGCAGCGTAGACAGCGGCGGTAATTCACCCCTCCACTTT. Combining the CDR3 with reference TRBV5-1 and TRBJ1-6 gives the whole variable domain KAGVTQTPRYLIKTRGQQVTLSCSPISGHRSVSWYQQTPGQGLQFLFEYFSETQRNKGNFPGRFSGRQFSNSRSEMNVSTLELGDSALYLCASSVDSGGNSPLHFGNGTRLTVT.

This clonotype was picked up many times. The chain carries TRBV20-1 and TRBJ2-5; D is perhaps TRBD2 (6 bases). With 5 bases removed from V and 2 bases from J, the gap between germline ends came to 18 bases. The CDR3 runs 15 residues. In germline, CDR1 is DFQATT, CDR2 SNEGSKA (reference sequence). The CDR3 region is CSACTSLEGQETQYF. CDR3 nucleotides: TGCAGTGCTTGTACCTCCTTGGAGGGGCAAGAGACCCAGTACTTC.

This clonotype was recorded many times. The chain has TRBV10-3 and TRBJ2-7; D might be TRBD2 (5 bases). Looked up from germline, CDR1 is ENHRY and CDR2 is SYGVKD. The CDR3 length is 12 residues. The germline V and J ends were trimmed by 6 bases and 5 bases, with 11 bases remaining between them. The CDR3, as DNA: TGTGCCATCAGGGGAAGAGCGGACGAGCAGTACTTC. It is translated as CAIRGRADEQYF.

Many counts were recorded for this clonotype. J is TRBJ2-5 and V is TRBV11-2; D is unresolved. V gave up 6 bases and J gave up 1 base, with 9 bases separating them. From germline, CDR1 is SGHAT and CDR2 FQNNGV. The CDR3 has 13 residues. DNA of the CDR3: TGTGCCAGCAGTCGAGACATCCAAGAGACCCAGTACTTC. Amino acids: CASSRDIQETQYF.

This clonotype showed up many times. This sequence joins TRBV6-2 or TRBV6-3 and TRBJ2-6; D uncertain. CDR1 and CDR2 (germline): MNHEY, SVGEGT. This CDR3 comprises 14 residues. V was shortened by 0 bases and J by 4 bases, with 4 bases between the two germline ends. Here the CDR3 DNA reads TGTGCCAGCAGTTACTCTACCGGGGCCAACGTCCTGACTTTC. It specifies CASSYSTGANVLTF.